Shown below are 28 T cell receptor beta chains from a single sample sequenced in a study of blood T cell repertoires in COVID-19. The method was immunoSEQ multiplex PCR; TCRdb's version includes in-frame clones alone and lacks a portion of them. Of approximately 35,000 clones listed, approximately 88% were seen once; the top ten hold more than 13%. Input material: peripheral blood. The source is a man in his 60s with active COVID-19.

The gene calls are TRBV5-6 and TRBJ1-4; TRBD1 might be the D (6 bases). The ends were cut back, 4 bases at V and 8 bases at J, with 12 bases in the middle. The CDR3 consists of 13 residues. The germline gives CDR1 SGHDT, CDR2 YYEEEE. CDR3 in amino acids: CASSTWTVEKLFF. The CDR3 nucleotides are TGTGCCAGCAGCACCTGGACAGTCGAAAAACTGTTTTTT.

This clone was detected once. The rearrangement joins TRBV28 to TRBJ2-7; a weak D match, TRBD1 (6 bases). Looked up from germline, CDR1 is MDHEN and CDR2 is SYDVKM. V gave up 6 bases and J gave up 4 bases, with 16 bases separating them. The CDR3 is 14 amino acids. The CDR3 DNA reads TGTGCCAGCAGACGGGACAATAAGTTATACGAGCAGTACTTC. Translation: CASRRDNKLYEQYF.

This clone was recorded a few times. The genes are TRBV19 and TRBJ2-2; 8 bases agree with TRBD2. The CDR3 spans 13 residues. The trim removed 6 bases at V and 3 bases at J, leaving 0 bases unmatched. Germline V lookup: CDR1 LNHDA, CDR2 SQIVND (reference sequence). The CDR3 DNA follows: TGTGCCAGTAGCGGGGGGGACACCGGGGAGCTGTTTTTT. Encoded protein: CASSGGDTGELFF.

The genes are TRBV6-5 and TRBJ1-6, with D maybe TRBD1 (6 bases). The ends were cut back, 5 bases at V and 7 bases at J, with 15 bases in the middle. Germline values: CDR1 MNHEY, CDR2 SVGAGI. This CDR3 contains 15 residues. In nucleotides, the CDR3 is TGTGCCAGCAGTCAAAGACAGGTTGGCAATTCACCCCTCCACTTT. Translation: CASSQRQVGNSPLHF.

The chain is built from TRBV2 and TRBJ2-3; D is unresolved. The germline V gene has CDR1 SNHLY and CDR2 FYNNEI. CDR3 length: 12 amino acids. Trimming stripped 6 bases from V and 4 bases from J, with 8 bases between. In DNA, the CDR3 is TGTGCCAGCAGACAGATATCAGATACGCAGTATTTT. This translates into CASRQISDTQYF.

The rearrangement joins TRBV19 to TRBJ2-2; no reliable D call. Germline V CDR1 and CDR2: LNHDA, SQIVND (reference sequence). Trimming took 5 bases from V and 8 from J, leaving 9 bases between them. The CDR3 has 12 amino acids. CDR3 sequence: CASSVRGGELFF. CDR3 DNA sequence: TGTGCCAGTAGTGTTCGCGGTGGGGAGCTGTTTTTT.

This clone has a single count. The rearrangement links TRBV9 to TRBJ2-5; 11 nucleotides align to TRBD2. Germline assignment: CDR1 SGDLS and CDR2 YYNGEE. The V segment lost 3 bases and the J segment 2 bases; nucleotides outside the gene matches: 6. The CDR3 is 16 residues long. CDR3 coding DNA: TGTGCCAGCAGCGCCCCCGGGACTAGCGGTCAAGAGACCCAGTACTTC. Protein sequence: CASSAPGTSGQETQYF.

The CDR3 spells CASSIGQVNEQFF. The DNA for the CDR3 is TGTGCCAGTAGTATAGGGCAGGTCAATGAGCAGTTCTTC. The rearrangement links TRBV19 to TRBJ2-1; D not certain. Germline CDR1 is LNHDA and CDR2 is SQIVND (reference sequence). V lost 1 base to trimming and J lost 6 bases, with 7 bases between them. The CDR3 is 13 amino acids.

The chain couples TRBV12-5 to TRBJ2-3; D is ambiguous. V was cut by 6 bases and J by 7 bases, with 14 bases left in between. The CDR3 length is 13 residues. Germline CDR1 LGHNT, CDR2 FRNRAP. The DNA for the CDR3 is TGTGCTAGTGGCTCGATCGGGTTGAATACGCAGTATTTT. It encodes CASGSIGLNTQYF.

The rearrangement uses TRBV5-1 and TRBJ1-2; perhaps TRBD1 as D (6 bases). The CDR3 runs 15 residues. Per germline, CDR1 SGHRS and CDR2 YFSETQ. Trimming stripped 4 bases from V and 0 bases from J, with 13 bases between. The CDR3 DNA is TGCGCCAGCAGCGGCGGGGGCCGAGCTAACTATGGCTACACCTTC. Encoded protein: CASSGGGRANYGYTF.

V is TRBV5-1 and J is TRBJ2-7; TRBD2 agrees at 11 bases. Germline V gene lookup returns CDR1 SGHRS and CDR2 YFSETQ. V trimming: 0 bases; J trimming: 0 bases; junction bases outside the gene matches: 11. The CDR3 runs to 19 residues. CDR3 region: CASSLGARASGRNSYEQYF. CDR3 coding DNA: TGCGCCAGCAGCTTGGGGGCTAGGGCTAGCGGGAGGAACTCCTACGAGCAGTACTTC.

The J gene is TRBJ2-3, the V gene TRBV7-6, with 8 bases identical to TRBD2. The CDR3 is 16 amino acids. Germline V CDR1 and CDR2: SGHVS, FNYEAQ. The V and J ends lost 1 base and 0 bases, in that order; junction bases with no gene match: 3. In nucleotides, the CDR3 is TGTGCCAGCAGCTTAGGTGCTAGCGGGAGCACAGATACGCAGTATTTT. Translated, it gives CASSLGASGSTDTQYF.

The chain links TRBV19 to TRBJ2-5; 12 positions agree with TRBD2. CDR3 length equals 14 residues. Germline lookup yields CDR1 LNHDA and CDR2 SQIVND (reference sequence). V lost 3 bases and J lost 5; bases outside the gene matches: 1. The CDR3 loop is CASSITSGRETQYF. DNA for the CDR3: TGTGCCAGTAGTATTACTAGCGGGAGGGAGACCCAGTACTTC.

This chain uses TRBV5-4 with TRBJ1-1; unclear D gene. Germline assignment: CDR1 SGHNT and CDR2 YYREEE (reference sequence). CDR3 length equals 15 residues. V dropped 9 bases and J dropped 5 bases, with 23 bases sitting between them. The CDR3 DNA is TGTGCCACTCGCCCACCGGGTCTCGCGGAAACTGAAGCTTTCTTT. Translating it yields CATRPPGLAETEAFF.

The gene calls are TRBV4-1 and TRBJ2-7; 10 positions match TRBD1. The CDR3 has 16 residues. In germline, CDR1 is MGHRA, CDR2 YSYEKL. V shed 1 base and J 5 bases; nucleotides not matched to a gene: 8. CDR3 protein: CASSQVLRTGGNEQYF. The CDR3 region has the DNA TGCGCCAGCAGCCAAGTTCTCAGGACAGGGGGGAACGAGCAGTACTTC.

The CDR3 here is CASTWAPSYGYTF. In nucleotides, the CDR3 is TGTGCCAGCACCTGGGCCCCCTCCTATGGCTACACCTTC. V is TRBV6-5 and J is TRBJ1-2; no clear D gene. The V end was cut by 7 bases, the J end by 4 bases, with 13 bases between. Germline assignment: CDR1 MNHEY and CDR2 SVGAGI. The CDR3 is 13 residues long.

V usage is TRBV7-9 and J usage is TRBJ1-2, with D perhaps matching TRBD1 (5 bases). The CDR3 contains 15 residues. Trimming stripped 5 bases from V and 8 bases from J, with 21 bases between. Germline CDR1 is SEHNR and CDR2 is FQNEAQ (reference sequence). CDR3 residues: CASSPWEAGGRGYTF. In nucleotides, the CDR3 is TGTGCCAGCAGCCCCTGGGAGGCGGGGGGACGCGGCTACACCTTC.

The rearrangement joins TRBV7-3 to TRBJ2-2; no reliable D call. V was trimmed by 1 base and J by 1 base, leaving 4 bases between them. The CDR3 contains 14 residues. In germline, CDR1 is SGHTA, CDR2 FQGTGA. The CDR3 bases are TGTGCCAGCAGCTTAAACGGGAACACCGGGGAGCTGTTTTTT. Amino acid sequence: CASSLNGNTGELFF.

The chain links TRBV24-1 to TRBJ1-2, with D perhaps matching TRBD1 (5 bases). This CDR3 is 12 amino acids long. In germline, CDR1 is KGHDR, CDR2 SFDVKD. V lost 6 bases and J 2 bases, leaving 6 bases between the germline ends. The DNA for the CDR3 is TGTGCCACCAGTCCAGGGAACTATGGCTACACCTTC. Protein sequence: CATSPGNYGYTF.

This chain uses TRBV19 with TRBJ2-5; 8 nucleotides agree with TRBD1. Germline V gene lookup returns CDR1 LNHDA and CDR2 SQIVND (reference sequence). J was trimmed by 2 bases and V by 5 bases; bases with no gene match: 4. The CDR3 is 14 amino acids. Written as DNA, the CDR3 is TGTGCCAGTAGTCCCAGGACAGGGCAAGAGACCCAGTACTTC. Translation: CASSPRTGQETQYF.

This sequence joins TRBV14 and TRBJ2-7, with D maybe TRBD1 (5 bases). Germline V gene sequence: CDR1 SGHDN, CDR2 FVKESK. The CDR3 covers 14 residues. The V gene lost 4 bases and the J gene lost 3 bases, with 13 bases spanning the gap. CDR3 coding DNA: TGTGCCAGCAGCCTAGCCCAGGGCTTCTACGAGCAGTACTTC. Translation: CASSLAQGFYEQYF.

The V and J genes are TRBV28 and TRBJ1-2, with TRBD1 identical over 8 bases. Germline trimming cut 4 bases from V and 7 bases from J; bases unmatched to any gene: 14. The germline V gene encodes CDR1 MDHEN and CDR2 SYDVKM. The CDR3 extends over 16 amino acids. The CDR3 here is CASSSTGGSKGSGYTF. The CDR3 nucleotides read TGTGCCAGCAGTTCCACAGGGGGAAGTAAAGGAAGTGGCTACACCTTC.

This chain joins TRBV7-9 and TRBJ2-4; TRBD1 matches at 7 bases. This CDR3 spans 17 amino acids. V lost 5 bases to trimming and J lost 1 base; unmatched junction nucleotides: 11. Germline V gene data show CDR1 as SEHNR and CDR2 as FQNEAQ (reference sequence). CDR3: CASSPLQGIYAKNIQYF. The CDR3 region has the DNA TGTGCCAGCAGCCCCCTACAGGGGATCTACGCCAAAAACATTCAGTACTTC.

The chain is built from TRBV7-6 and TRBJ2-7; TRBD2 matches at 9 bases. Germline V gene sequence: CDR1 SGHVS, CDR2 FNYEAQ. The CDR3 runs to 15 residues. Trimming cost V 5 bases and J 6 bases; bases outside gene matches: 11. CDR3 bases: TGTGCCAGCAGCCCGGTAGCGGGAGTGATCCGCGAGCAGTACTTC. Translated, it gives CASSPVAGVIREQYF. Based on the CDR3 plus reference TRBV7-6 and TRBJ2-7, the full variable domain is GAGVSQSPRYKVTKRGQDVALRCDPISGHVSLYWYRQALGQGPEFLTYFNYEAQQDKSGLPNDRFSAERPEGSISTLTIQRTEQRDSAMYRCASSPVAGVIREQYFGPGTRLTVT.

The chain couples TRBV7-9 to TRBJ2-4; D may be TRBD1 (5 bases). Germline assignment: CDR1 SEHNR and CDR2 FQNEAQ (reference sequence). Trimming took 5 bases from V and 3 from J, leaving 14 bases between them. The CDR3 spans 15 residues. CDR3 bases: TGTGCCAGCAGCCCCCCGACAGTCGGCAAAAACATTCAGTACTTC. It yields the protein CASSPPTVGKNIQYF.

The chain joins TRBV20-1 to TRBJ2-1; D remains unclear. The V and J ends lost 3 bases and 4 bases respectively, with 4 bases between them. Germline CDR1 is DFQATT and CDR2 is SNEGSKA (reference sequence). This CDR3 has 11 residues. The chain's CDR3 is CSASSYNEQFF. In DNA, the CDR3 is TGCAGTGCTAGCAGTTACAATGAGCAGTTCTTC.

This sequence joins TRBV5-1 and TRBJ1-3; TRBD1 matches at 7 bases. The CDR3 runs to 15 residues. V lost 4 bases, J lost 2 bases, and 6 bases stayed unmatched. Germline V gives CDR1 SGHRS, CDR2 YFSETQ. The CDR3 DNA is TGCGCCAGCAGCGAGTGGACAGGTGCTGGAAACACCATATATTTT. Protein sequence: CASSEWTGAGNTIYF.

This clone has a handful of counts. The chain carries TRBV4-1 and TRBJ2-7; 14 nucleotides line up with TRBD2. The CDR3 spans 17 residues. In germline, CDR1 is MGHRA, CDR2 YSYEKL. Trimming cost V 4 bases and J 7 bases; bases outside gene matches: 12. The chain's CDR3 is CASSLGLAGGCFEEQYF. CDR3 sequence (DNA): TGCGCCAGCAGCCTTGGACTAGCGGGGGGTTGCTTCGAGGAGCAGTACTTC.